Listed below are T cell receptor beta chains from one sample, sequenced in a study of T cell changes during pregnancy in multiple sclerosis. Sequencing was performed with immunoSEQ multiplex PCR; in TCRdb, only in-frame clones are kept and a portion is missing. This repertoire shows about 110,000 clones, 92% found once; its top ten account for around 1.5%. Specimen: peripheral blood, collected after pregnancy. These receptors came from a female donor with multiple sclerosis, enrolled in a pregnancy study. The CDR3 runs from the conserved cysteine through the conserved F or W. Fields, in order: V gene, J gene, CDR3 protein.

v_call: TRBV27
j_call: TRBJ2-3
cdr3_aa: CASSLRQGSSGADTQYF

v_call: TRBV10-1
j_call: TRBJ1-5
cdr3_aa: CASSGETGTGNNQPQHF

v_call: TRBV11-2
j_call: TRBJ1-2
cdr3_aa: CASSLESDGYTF

v_call: TRBV6-5
j_call: TRBJ2-7
cdr3_aa: CASSYSMTGNEQYF

v_call: TRBV5-1
j_call: TRBJ2-1
cdr3_aa: CASSSTSGSGFEQFF

v_call: TRBV7-8
j_call: TRBJ2-2
cdr3_aa: CASSQTRDRPNTGELFF

v_call: TRBV27
j_call: TRBJ1-1
cdr3_aa: CASSPGWGQTEAFF

v_call: TRBV10-2
j_call: TRBJ1-1
cdr3_aa: CASSVRTAEAFF

v_call: TRBV18
j_call: TRBJ1-1
cdr3_aa: CASSPRGNTEAFF

v_call: TRBV27
j_call: TRBJ2-2
cdr3_aa: CASSRWASGTGELFF

v_call: TRBV6-5
j_call: TRBJ1-1
cdr3_aa: CASSYRAGAEAFF

v_call: TRBV7-9
j_call: TRBJ1-6
cdr3_aa: CASSSGNRSPLHF

v_call: TRBV11-2
j_call: TRBJ1-1
cdr3_aa: CASSPLTGWAFF

v_call: TRBV19
j_call: TRBJ2-6
cdr3_aa: CASSIAGAGANVLTF

v_call: TRBV6-5
j_call: TRBJ1-3
cdr3_aa: CASTHGGRSVPYF

v_call: TRBV6-5
j_call: TRBJ2-2
cdr3_aa: CASSYSTGGSAGELFF

v_call: TRBV30
j_call: TRBJ1-1
cdr3_aa: CAWSVGGGNLVAFF

v_call: TRBV18
j_call: TRBJ1-5
cdr3_aa: CASSPLGRGSNQPQHF

v_call: TRBV6-5
j_call: TRBJ1-3
cdr3_aa: CASQPGSPGNTIYF

v_call: TRBV4-1
j_call: TRBJ2-3
cdr3_aa: CASSLRTGGWSTDTQYF

v_call: TRBV4-2
j_call: TRBJ2-2
cdr3_aa: CASSSPDSLNTGELFF

v_call: TRBV18
j_call: TRBJ1-5
cdr3_aa: CASSPTGNQPQHF

v_call: TRBV5-1
j_call: TRBJ2-3
cdr3_aa: CASSPTGGFTDTQYF

v_call: TRBV27
j_call: TRBJ2-7
cdr3_aa: CASSLSQGLPSYEQYF

v_call: TRBV6-1
j_call: TRBJ2-7
cdr3_aa: CASTLKPGSGYEQYF

v_call: TRBV12-5
j_call: TRBJ2-1
cdr3_aa: CASGLIRRLAGGPGEQFF

v_call: TRBV7-2
j_call: TRBJ1-2
cdr3_aa: CASSLARDRVGGRYAYTF

v_call: TRBV6-5
j_call: TRBJ1-4
cdr3_aa: CASSYSSPPNEKLFF

v_call: TRBV9
j_call: TRBJ2-2
cdr3_aa: CASSVEGLAPGELFF

v_call: TRBV7-9
j_call: TRBJ2-3
cdr3_aa: CASSPVAGGTDTQYF

v_call: TRBV7-2
j_call: TRBJ1-1
cdr3_aa: CASSTQTGENTEAFF

v_call: TRBV7-2
j_call: TRBJ2-1
cdr3_aa: CASSLTGASYNEQFF

v_call: TRBV29-1
j_call: TRBJ1-5
cdr3_aa: CSVDEADGQPQHF

v_call: TRBV10-3
j_call: TRBJ1-1
cdr3_aa: CAISGQGYTEAFF

v_call: TRBV2
j_call: TRBJ1-2
cdr3_aa: CASSGARQSYGYTF

v_call: TRBV2
j_call: TRBJ1-2
cdr3_aa: CASSEDRDGYTF

v_call: TRBV7-3
j_call: TRBJ2-5
cdr3_aa: CASSLGTSGSLYF

v_call: TRBV7-3
j_call: TRBJ2-3
cdr3_aa: CASSLFASGESTDTQYF

v_call: TRBV5-6
j_call: TRBJ1-1
cdr3_aa: CASRSSGGVAGTEAFF

v_call: TRBV5-1
j_call: TRBJ2-5
cdr3_aa: CASSVNIRVGQETQYF

v_call: TRBV28
j_call: TRBJ1-2
cdr3_aa: CASSQAQPSYGYTF

v_call: TRBV9
j_call: TRBJ1-4
cdr3_aa: CASSVEAGGEKLFF

v_call: TRBV15
j_call: TRBJ2-3
cdr3_aa: CATSRATDTQYF

v_call: TRBV5-1
j_call: TRBJ2-2
cdr3_aa: CASSLRTGPIPGELFF

v_call: TRBV9
j_call: TRBJ2-5
cdr3_aa: CASSVLPEGETQYF

v_call: TRBV11-3
j_call: TRBJ2-2
cdr3_aa: CASSLGVTKNTGELFF

v_call: TRBV6-6
j_call: TRBJ2-1
cdr3_aa: CASRREGTYNEQFF

v_call: TRBV28
j_call: TRBJ1-3
cdr3_aa: CASSSAGTASGNTIYF

v_call: TRBV7-3
j_call: TRBJ1-1
cdr3_aa: CASSLRGNTEAFF

v_call: TRBV6-1
j_call: TRBJ2-7
cdr3_aa: CASSENRGLEQYF

v_call: TRBV19
j_call: TRBJ1-5
cdr3_aa: CASSQGQPDQPQHF

v_call: TRBV27
j_call: TRBJ2-4
cdr3_aa: CASSTTDSRIGAKNIQYF

v_call: TRBV6-1
j_call: TRBJ2-7
cdr3_aa: CASSGLGTHTYEQYF

v_call: TRBV27
j_call: TRBJ2-2
cdr3_aa: CASSLASGRGTGELFF

v_call: TRBV27
j_call: TRBJ2-2
cdr3_aa: CASSLGWRAIGVNTGELFF

v_call: TRBV7-2
j_call: TRBJ2-3
cdr3_aa: CATEGDRRDTQYF